This note documents a single TCR beta chain sequence. The J segment lost 5 bases and the V segment lost 1 base, leaving 7 bases of the junction unmatched. Germline CDR1 reads LGHNT; CDR2 reads FRNRAP. This CDR3 has 17 residues. Per the original data handling: Reference gene primer amplification gave estimated nucleated cell counts. Assay: immunoSEQ multiplex PCR; the TCRdb copy retains only in-frame clones and omits some. D and trimming come from the DNA, and the V and J calls and clone size come from that table. Of around 260,000 clones listed, less than 90% were seen once; the top ten hold about 4.6%. The record originates from a study of blood T cell repertoires in COVID-19. As for the study in general: Both acute and convalescent COVID-19 samples were obtained from the United States, Italy and Spain. The analysed material was cDNA or gDNA that came from T cells, B-cell-depleted T cells, or PBMCs.

This receptor was obtained from a man between 60 and 70 years old who had recovered from COVID-19. Material for sequencing was peripheral blood. The chain uses TRBV12-5 and TRBJ2-2, with 10 nucleotides matching TRBD2. Here the CDR3 reads CASGLGPLAGETGELFF. The DNA for the CDR3 is TGTGCTAGTGGTTTGGGGCCGCTAGCGGGAGAGACCGGGGAGCTGTTTTTT. Using reference TRBV12-5 and TRBJ2-2 for the parts outside the CDR3, the full variable domain is DARVTQTPRHKVTEMGQEVTMRCQPILGHNTVFWYRQTMMQGLELLAYFRNRAPLDDSGMPKDRFSAEMPDATLATLKIQPSEPRDSAVYFCASGLGPLAGETGELFFGEGSRLTVL.